The 23 T cell receptor beta chains below were found in one sample sequenced in a study of CD8 T cells in Susac syndrome. When the RNA was reverse transcribed, random hexamers were used with an input of roughly 0.45 to 1 ug. TCRdb re-called the immunoSEQ multiplex PCR reads through MiXCR, storing one row per CDR3 protein. Among 250,000 to 300,000 distinct CDR3 sequences listed, 70% to 90% were seen once. The material sequenced was CD8+ T cells from PBMCs. Receptors were obtained from a human donor with multiple sclerosis.

This chain connects TRBV6-5 to TRBJ2-2, with D maybe TRBD1 (6 bases). CDR1 MNHEY and CDR2 SVGAGI come from the germline V gene. Trimming shortened V by 1 base and J by 0 bases, and 18 bases separated the two germline ends. This CDR3 has 19 residues. Here the CDR3 DNA reads TGTGCCAGCAGTTACTTACCATTCTCCGGGACACCGAACACCGGGGAGCTGTTTTTT. It specifies CASSYLPFSGTPNTGELFF.

The chain carries TRBV27 and TRBJ2-7, with D perhaps matching TRBD2 (5 bases). Trimming removed 0 bases from V and 3 bases from J, with 12 bases in between. Germline-derived CDR1 and CDR2 are MNHEY and SMNVEV (reference sequence). The CDR3 loop spans 15 amino acids. This chain's CDR3 is CASSLSGSRSYEQYF. The CDR3 nucleotides are TGTGCCAGCAGTTTATCGGGGAGTCGGAGCTACGAGCAGTACTTC.

The chain recombines TRBV4-1 with TRBJ2-1; TRBD2 aligns across 11 bases. CDR3 length equals 16 residues. J lost 6 bases, V lost 4 bases, and 8 bases had no gene match. Germline V gene sequence: CDR1 MGHRA, CDR2 YSYEKL. As DNA, the CDR3 is TGCGCCAGCAGCCCACTAGCGGGAGTACCAGGCAATGAGCAGTTCTTC. This gives the protein CASSPLAGVPGNEQFF.

CDR3 bases: TGTGCCAGCATGACTAGCGTTAGTCCCGGGGAGCTGTTTTTT. Translation: CASMTSVSPGELFF. This chain connects TRBV2 to TRBJ2-2; TRBD2 agrees at 8 bases. The CDR3 is made up of 14 amino acids. V shed 7 bases and J 6 bases; nucleotides not matched to a gene: 7. From germline, CDR1 is SNHLY and CDR2 FYNNEI.

The rearrangement links TRBV20-1 to TRBJ2-2; D not certain. Trimming removed 2 bases from V and 2 bases from J, with 6 bases in between. CDR1 DFQATT and CDR2 SNEGSKA come from the germline V gene (reference sequence). CDR3 length equals 13 residues. CDR3 nucleotides: TGCAGTGCTAGAAGCCATAACACCGGGGAGCTGTTTTTT. Its translation is CSARSHNTGELFF.

The chain uses TRBV7-3 and TRBJ2-3; TRBD2 might be the D (5 bases). CDR1 is SGHTA and CDR2 is FQGTGA in the germline V gene. V dropped 1 base and J dropped 6 bases, with 14 bases sitting between them. The CDR3 runs 15 residues. The CDR3 DNA sequence: TGTGCCAGCAGCTTAAAGGCGGGTTACTTCGATACGCAGTATTTT. This encodes CASSLKAGYFDTQYF. Together with reference TRBV7-3 and TRBJ2-3, the CDR3 gives the full variable domain: GAGVSQTPSNKVTEKGKYVELRCDPISGHTALYWYRQSLGQGPEFLIYFQGTGAADDSGLPNDRFFAVRPEGSVSTLKIQRTERGDSAVYLCASSLKAGYFDTQYFGPGTRLTVL.

The chain joins TRBV28 to TRBJ2-3, with D perhaps given as TRBD1 or TRBD2 (7 bases each). Germline values: CDR1 MDHEN, CDR2 SYDVKM. This CDR3 has 13 residues. With 11 bases removed from V and 1 base from J, the gap between germline ends came to 13 bases. Here the CDR3 DNA reads TGTGCCGGGGGGGGGACAGGCACAGATACGCAGTATTTT. The encoded protein is CAGGGTGTDTQYF.

The V and J genes are TRBV23-1 and TRBJ2-2; 9 positions agree with TRBD1. TRBV23-1 is sorted into the ORF group, with uncertain function. The ends lost 0 bases at V and 7 bases at J; junction bases unmatched: 24. There are 22 residues in the CDR3. The chain's CDR3 is CASSQSTYPPGTGPLVGGELFF. CDR3 coding DNA: TGCGCCAGCAGTCAATCGACCTACCCTCCCGGGACAGGGCCCCTCGTCGGCGGGGAGCTGTTTTTT.

J is TRBJ2-2 and V is TRBV30, with TRBD2 matching over 9 bases. Germline V gene sequence: CDR1 GTSNPN, CDR2 SVGIG (reference sequence). With 0 bases clipped from V and 2 bases from J, the junction kept 4 bases outside the gene matches. This CDR3 contains 16 residues. The CDR3 nucleotides are TGTGCCTGGAGTGTGGGCCTAGCGGGAAACACCGGGGAGCTGTTTTTT. Translation: CAWSVGLAGNTGELFF.

The sample holds a few counts of this clonotype. The chain joins TRBV4-1 to TRBJ2-1, with 9 positions matching TRBD2. Germline lookup yields CDR1 MGHRA and CDR2 YSYEKL. Trimming removed 1 base from V and 6 bases from J; junction bases left unmatched: 1. The CDR3 spans 14 residues. CDR3 DNA sequence: TGCGCCAGCAGCCAAGTAGCGGGGGTCAATGAGCAGTTCTTC. Protein sequence: CASSQVAGVNEQFF.

This clonotype was picked up one time. The chain uses TRBV9 and TRBJ1-6; D is undetermined. The CDR3 sequence is 16 residues long. V lost 0 bases, J lost 6 bases, and 13 bases lay in between. CDR1 SGDLS and CDR2 YYNGEE come from the germline V gene. For the CDR3, the DNA is TGTGCCAGCAGCGTAGCTACGGGCGCTACTAATTCACCCCTCCACTTT. This codes for CASSVATGATNSPLHF.

In this sample, this clonotype turned up a few times. The rearrangement links TRBV6-5 to TRBJ1-1; 7 bases align to TRBD1. This CDR3 has 14 residues. Germline CDR1 MNHEY, CDR2 SVGAGI. The ends lost 2 bases at V and 3 bases at J; junction bases unmatched: 3. The CDR3: CASSYDRADTEAFF. DNA for the CDR3: TGTGCCAGCAGTTACGACAGGGCGGACACTGAAGCTTTCTTT.

The chain links TRBV12-3 or TRBV12-4 to TRBJ2-1, with 10 bases fitting TRBD2. The J segment lost 0 bases and the V segment lost 0 bases, leaving 5 bases of the junction unmatched. This CDR3 region has 18 residues. The DNA of the CDR3 is TGTGCCAGCAGTTTAGCGGGACTAGCGCTAAGCTCCTACAATGAGCAGTTCTTC. Translated: CASSLAGLALSSYNEQFF.

The chain couples TRBV5-4 to TRBJ2-5; D gene uncertain. The CDR3 runs 16 residues. The V gene lost 1 base and the J gene lost 0 bases, with 13 bases spanning the gap. The germline V gene has CDR1 SGHNT and CDR2 YYREEE (reference sequence). The CDR3 region is CASSLKREQNQETQYF. CDR3 coding DNA: TGTGCCAGCAGCTTGAAACGCGAGCAGAACCAAGAGACCCAGTACTTC.

The chain carries TRBV9 and TRBJ2-1, with 7 bases that match TRBD2. Germline CDR1 SGDLS, CDR2 YYNGEE. V lost 0 bases and J lost 4; bases outside the gene matches: 7. The CDR3 sequence is 16 residues long. The CDR3 coding sequence is TGTGCCAGCAGCGTAGTGACGGGAGGCGTTTACAATGAGCAGTTCTTC. This sequence encodes CASSVVTGGVYNEQFF.

The rearrangement uses TRBV27 and TRBJ1-5, with D tentatively TRBD1 (6 bases). Trimming cost V 7 bases and J 5 bases, with 9 bases left between them. The V gene's germline CDR1 is MNHEY and CDR2 SMNVEV (reference sequence). CDR3 size: 12 residues. The CDR3 coding sequence is TGTGCCAGCAAAAAGGGGGATCAGCCCCAGCATTTT. This encodes CASKKGDQPQHF.

CDR3 residues: CASSSVGGGTGELFF. DNA for the CDR3: TGTGCCAGCAGTTCCGTGGGAGGCGGCACCGGGGAGCTGTTTTTT. The chain joins TRBV27 to TRBJ2-2, with D possibly being TRBD2 (6 bases). The germline V gene encodes CDR1 MNHEY and CDR2 SMNVEV (reference sequence). The CDR3 contains 15 residues. Trimming pared 4 bases from V and 4 bases from J, leaving 13 bases between.

The gene calls are TRBV6-5 and TRBJ2-1; a possible D gene is TRBD2 (6 bases). V lost 7 bases to trimming and J lost 6 bases, with 16 bases between them. The germline gives CDR1 MNHEY, CDR2 SVGAGI. CDR3 length: 14 amino acids. The DNA for the CDR3 is TGTGCCAGCAAGAATCCGGGACTCCGCAATGAGCAGTTCTTC. It codes for CASKNPGLRNEQFF.

This chain connects TRBV28 to TRBJ2-3; TRBD2 agrees at 9 bases. CDR3 length equals 15 residues. CDR1 and CDR2 (germline): MDHEN, SYDVKM. Germline trimming cut 5 bases from V and 2 bases from J; bases unmatched to any gene: 5. This CDR3 reads CASSLLAGDTDTQYF. CDR3 DNA sequence: TGTGCCAGCAGTCTACTAGCGGGTGACACAGATACGCAGTATTTT.

Concerning this clonotype itself: At one boundary the junction diverges from the germline segment, which might be a read error. The chain employs TRBV6-2 or TRBV6-3 and TRBJ1-1, with D tentatively TRBD1 (6 bases). Per germline, CDR1 MNHEY and CDR2 SVGEGT. The length of the CDR3 is 12 residues. The CDR3 DNA follows: TGTGCCAGCAGTTATAGGGACACCGAAGCTTTCTTT. It yields the protein CASSYRDTEAFF.

This sequence joins TRBV30 and TRBJ2-1; the match to TRBD1 covers 8 bases. The CDR3 is made up of 16 amino acids. V lost 1 base, J lost 4 bases, and 9 bases stayed unmatched. Germline V gives CDR1 GTSNPN, CDR2 SVGIG (reference sequence). The CDR3 DNA reads TGTGCCTGGAGTGCCGTCCGGGACAGGCTTTACAATGAGCAGTTCTTC. This gives the protein CAWSAVRDRLYNEQFF.

This clonotype occurred a few times. The chain has TRBV20-1 and TRBJ2-7, with TRBD2 as a possible D gene (5 bases). The CDR3 is 13 residues long. V was trimmed by 1 base and J by 7 bases, leaving 14 bases between them. Germline CDR1 DFQATT, CDR2 SNEGSKA (reference sequence). CDR3 nucleotide sequence: TGCAGTGCTAGAGCGGGATCCCTAAGGGAGCAGTACTTC. Translating it yields CSARAGSLREQYF.

This chain joins TRBV3-1 and TRBJ2-1, with D maybe TRBD2 (6 bases). From germline, CDR1 is LGHDT and CDR2 YNNKEL (reference sequence). CDR3 length: 15 amino acids. V lost 2 bases, J lost 8 bases, and 16 bases lay in between. This CDR3 is CASSQPATRRHEQFF. DNA of the CDR3: TGTGCCAGCAGCCAACCGGCGACTAGGCGGCATGAGCAGTTCTTC.